This TCR beta chain is drawn from a study of T cell repertoires in cytomegalovirus infection. As for the study in general: Shared public TCR beta signatures pointed to both CMV infection and a matching HLA type. Findings and limits, study-wide: Dominating the ex vivo response were HLA-C-restricted CMV-specific TCR beta clonotypes.

Each CDR3 protein gets one entry after TCRdb re-called the reads with MiXCR. The data contain hundreds of thousands of distinct CDR3 sequences, about 33% of them singletons. With 4 bases removed from V and 5 bases from J, the gap between germline ends came to 18 bases. CDR1 is MGHRA and CDR2 is YSYEKL in the germline V gene. This CDR3 is built from 16 residues. This clonotype was counted at least ten times. Its antigen is unknown. The source of this sequence is a human donor in good health (CMV status not recorded). Some clones in this sample may be carry-over from other donors' samples. This sequence joins TRBV4-1 and TRBJ2-1; no clear D gene. The specimen comprised cultured PBMCs, sampled from culture after CMV antigen stimulation. The CDR3 nucleotides are TGCGCCAGCAGCCCCGGAACCCCCGGACCGAACAATGAGCAGTTCTTC. Its protein is CASSPGTPGPNNEQFF.